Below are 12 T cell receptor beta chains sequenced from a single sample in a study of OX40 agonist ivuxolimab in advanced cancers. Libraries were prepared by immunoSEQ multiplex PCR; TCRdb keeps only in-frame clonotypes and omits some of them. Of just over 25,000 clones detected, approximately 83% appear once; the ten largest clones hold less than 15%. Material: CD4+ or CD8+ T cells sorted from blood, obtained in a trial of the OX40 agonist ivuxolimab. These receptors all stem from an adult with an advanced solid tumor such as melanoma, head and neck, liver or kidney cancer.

The CDR3 here is CAIRAGTVNTEAFF. CDR3 in DNA: TGTGCCATCAGAGCCGGGACGGTGAACACTGAAGCTTTCTTT. The chain employs TRBV10-3 and TRBJ1-1; possibly TRBD1 for D (5 bases). The germline CDR1 and CDR2 sequences are ENHRY and SYGVKD. The CDR3 sequence is 14 residues long. Trimming took 6 bases from V and 0 from J, leaving 11 bases between them.

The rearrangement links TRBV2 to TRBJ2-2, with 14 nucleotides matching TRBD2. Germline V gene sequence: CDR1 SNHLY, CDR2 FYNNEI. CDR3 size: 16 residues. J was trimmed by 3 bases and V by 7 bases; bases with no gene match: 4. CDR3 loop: CASNGLAGGYTGELFF. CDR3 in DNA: TGTGCCAGCAACGGACTAGCGGGAGGTTACACCGGGGAGCTGTTTTTT.

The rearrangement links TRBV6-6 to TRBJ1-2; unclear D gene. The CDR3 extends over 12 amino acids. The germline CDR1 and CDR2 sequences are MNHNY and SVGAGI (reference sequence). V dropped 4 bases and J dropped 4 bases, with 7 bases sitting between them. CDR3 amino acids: CASSSNLYGYTF. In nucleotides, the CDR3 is TGTGCCAGCAGTTCAAACCTCTATGGCTACACCTTC.

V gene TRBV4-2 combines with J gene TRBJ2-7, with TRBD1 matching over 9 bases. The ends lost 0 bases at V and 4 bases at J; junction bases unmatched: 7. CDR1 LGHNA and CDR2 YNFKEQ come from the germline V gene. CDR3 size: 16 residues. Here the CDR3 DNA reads TGTGCCAGCAGCCAAGAGGGACAGGGCATTCTTTACGAGCAGTACTTC. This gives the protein CASSQEGQGILYEQYF.

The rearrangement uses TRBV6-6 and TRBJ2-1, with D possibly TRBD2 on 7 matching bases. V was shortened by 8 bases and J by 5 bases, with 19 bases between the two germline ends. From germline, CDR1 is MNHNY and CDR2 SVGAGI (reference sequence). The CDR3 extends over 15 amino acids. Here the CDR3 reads CASGGAGEPNNEQFF. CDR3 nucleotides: TGTGCCAGCGGGGGGGCGGGAGAGCCAAACAATGAGCAGTTCTTC.

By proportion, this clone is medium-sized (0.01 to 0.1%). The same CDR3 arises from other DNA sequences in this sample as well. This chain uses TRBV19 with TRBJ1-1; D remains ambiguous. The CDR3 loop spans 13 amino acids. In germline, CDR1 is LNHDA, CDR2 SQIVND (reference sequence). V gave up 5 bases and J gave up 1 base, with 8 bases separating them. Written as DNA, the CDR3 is TGTGCCAGTAGTTGGTCAGGGAACACTGAAGCTTTCTTT. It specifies CASSWSGNTEAFF.

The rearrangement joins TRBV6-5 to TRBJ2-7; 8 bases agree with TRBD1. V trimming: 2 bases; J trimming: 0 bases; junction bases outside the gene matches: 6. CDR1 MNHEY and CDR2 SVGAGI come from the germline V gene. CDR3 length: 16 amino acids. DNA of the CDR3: TGTGCCAGCAGTTACGGTGGGACAGGCGTCTCCTACGAGCAGTACTTC. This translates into CASSYGGTGVSYEQYF.

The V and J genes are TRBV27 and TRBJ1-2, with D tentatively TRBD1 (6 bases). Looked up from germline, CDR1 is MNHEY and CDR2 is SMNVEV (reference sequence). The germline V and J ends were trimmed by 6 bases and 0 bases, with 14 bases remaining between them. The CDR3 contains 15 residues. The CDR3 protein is CASRGGEGANYGYTF. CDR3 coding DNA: TGTGCCAGCAGGGGGGGTGAGGGGGCTAACTATGGCTACACCTTC.

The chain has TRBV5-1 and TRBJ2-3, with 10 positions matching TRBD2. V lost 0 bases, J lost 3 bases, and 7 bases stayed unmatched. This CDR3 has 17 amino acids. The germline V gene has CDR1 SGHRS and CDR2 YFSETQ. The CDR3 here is CASSLELAGGGTDTQYF. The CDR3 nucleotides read TGCGCCAGCAGCTTGGAATTAGCGGGAGGAGGGACAGATACGCAGTATTTT.

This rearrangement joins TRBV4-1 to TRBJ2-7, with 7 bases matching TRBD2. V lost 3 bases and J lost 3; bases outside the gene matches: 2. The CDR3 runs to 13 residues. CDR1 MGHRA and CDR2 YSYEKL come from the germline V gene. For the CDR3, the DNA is TGCGCCAGCAGCCAGACTAGCAGCTACGAGCAGTACTTC. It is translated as CASSQTSSYEQYF.

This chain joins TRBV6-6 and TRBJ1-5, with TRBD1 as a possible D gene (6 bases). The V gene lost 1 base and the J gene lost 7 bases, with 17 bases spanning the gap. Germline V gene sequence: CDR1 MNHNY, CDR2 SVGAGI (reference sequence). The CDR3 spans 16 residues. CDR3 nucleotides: TGTGCCAGCAGTTACTTAGGAGGTGGGGGGGGCCAGCCCCAGCATTTT. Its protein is CASSYLGGGGGQPQHF.

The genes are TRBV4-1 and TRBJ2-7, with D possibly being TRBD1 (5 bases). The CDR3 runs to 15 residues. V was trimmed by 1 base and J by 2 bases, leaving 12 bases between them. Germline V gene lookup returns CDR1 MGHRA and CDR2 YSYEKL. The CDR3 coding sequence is TGCGCCAGCAGCCAAGGTGGTACAGGCACCTACGAGCAGTACTTC. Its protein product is CASSQGGTGTYEQYF.